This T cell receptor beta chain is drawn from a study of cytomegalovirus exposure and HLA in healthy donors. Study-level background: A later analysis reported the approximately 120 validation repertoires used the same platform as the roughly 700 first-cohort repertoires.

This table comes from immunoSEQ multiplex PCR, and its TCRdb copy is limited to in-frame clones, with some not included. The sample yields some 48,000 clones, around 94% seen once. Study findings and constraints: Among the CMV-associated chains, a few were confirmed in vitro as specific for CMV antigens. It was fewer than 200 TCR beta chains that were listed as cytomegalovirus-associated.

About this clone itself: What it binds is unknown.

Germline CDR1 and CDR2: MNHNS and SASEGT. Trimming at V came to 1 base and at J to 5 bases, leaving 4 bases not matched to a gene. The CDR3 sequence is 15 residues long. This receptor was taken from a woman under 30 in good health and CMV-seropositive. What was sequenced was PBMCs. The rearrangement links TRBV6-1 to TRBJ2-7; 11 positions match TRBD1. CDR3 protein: CASSEGGQGGDEQYF. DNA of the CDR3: TGTGCCAGCAGTGAAGGGGGACAGGGGGGCGACGAGCAGTACTTC.